A selection of T cell receptor beta chains follows, all from one sample in a study of response to subunit inactivated influenza vaccine. TCRdb redid the calling of the RT-PCR reads with MiXCR, one entry per CDR3 protein. The data contain 650,000 or so distinct CDR3 sequences, 12% to 15% of them seen just once; the ten biggest clones take up 7.5% to 8%. Material: PBMCs from blood, obtained 14 days before vaccination. These receptors were obtained from a man between 50 and 59 years old who received an inactivated influenza vaccine. CDR3s include the opening cysteine and the closing phenylalanine or tryptophan. Each record gives: clone size, J gene, D gene, V gene, CDR3 DNA, CDR3 protein. A D gene is named only where the DNA matches it firmly. Some rows mark clone size as missing; the rest say once, few, many or name a class of expanded clone.

many,TRBJ2-2,NA,TRBV7-9,TGTGCCAGCAGCTTAGGACCCCTCGGCGGGGAGCTGTTTTTT,CASSLGPLGGELFF
many,TRBJ2-7,NA,TRBV12-3/TRBV12-4,TGTGCCAGCAGTCCTCAGGCTCACTCCTACGAGCAGTACTTC,CASSPQAHSYEQYF
few,TRBJ2-7,NA,TRBV7-8,TGTGCCAGCAGCTTAACTAGCTTGGGCGTCTACGAGCAGTACTTC,CASSLTSLGVYEQYF
few,TRBJ2-1,TRBD2,TRBV10-3,TGTGCCATCAGTGGAGGACTAGCGGGACGGGGCGGCTACAATGAGCAGTTCTTC,CAISGGLAGRGGYNEQFF
few,TRBJ2-1,NA,TRBV4-2,TGTGCCAGCAGCCAAGATCTGAGAGCCCCACAAAAGTTCTTC,CASSQDLRAPQKFF
NA,TRBJ2-2,NA,TRBV4-3,TGCGCCAGCAGCCACGGGGCCCACACCGGGGAGCTGTTTTTT,CASSHGAHTGELFF
few,TRBJ1-6,TRBD1,TRBV2,TGTGCCACCAGGACAGGGGGAAATTCACCCCTCCACTTT,CATRTGGNSPLHF
few,TRBJ2-3,NA,TRBV9,TGTGCCAGCAGCGCGAGTGGGGGCGGGGGCACAGATACGCAGTATTTT,CASSASGGGGTDTQYF
NA,TRBJ2-3,TRBD2,TRBV7-9,TGTGCCAGCAGCCCGCATCTAGCGGGGGGAGATACGCAGTATTTT,CASSPHLAGGDTQYF
few,TRBJ2-4,NA,TRBV18,TGTGCCAGCTCACCAACTGCAGGGTTAGCCAAAAACATTCAGTACTTC,CASSPTAGLAKNIQYF
NA,TRBJ2-3,NA,TRBV5-6,TGTGCCAGCAGCCCAGAACGCAGGGAAGAATCAGATACGCAGTATTTT,CASSPERREESDTQYF
NA,TRBJ2-3,NA,TRBV28,TGTGCCAGCAGCCGTCCTCTGCGGCCAGATACGCAGTATTTT,CASSRPLRPDTQYF
NA,TRBJ2-7,NA,TRBV6-2/TRBV6-3,TGTGCCAGCAGTTACGGGTTGTACGGCCACGAGCAGTACTTC,CASSYGLYGHEQYF
NA,TRBJ1-3,NA,TRBV4-1,TGCGCCAGCAGCCAAGGATACTACAGGAACCGCCGGGGAAACACCATATATTTT,CASSQGYYRNRRGNTIYF
NA,TRBJ2-7,TRBD1,TRBV2,TGTGCCAGCAATCCGACAACAGAAATTTGGACAGGAAGTTTC,CASNPTTEIWTGSF
NA,TRBJ2-1,TRBD2,TRBV12-3/TRBV12-4,TGTGCCAGCAGTCCGGGGGGAGCCGGTGAGCAGTTCTTC,CASSPGGAGEQFF
NA,TRBJ2-5,NA,TRBV7-2,TGTGCCAGCAGCTTCCAAGCGGCGGGGCAAGAGACCCAGTACTTC,CASSFQAAGQETQYF
few,TRBJ2-1,TRBD2,TRBV5-1,TGCGCCAGCAGCTTGGATTTTGGGGCTAGCGGGAGTAGTGAGCAGTTCTTC,CASSLDFGASGSSEQFF
many,TRBJ2-5,NA,TRBV7-2,TGCGCCAGCAGCCCCCGAGGAGGGAGGGAGACCCAGTACTTC,CASSPRGGRETQYF
NA,TRBJ2-1,TRBD2,TRBV4-3,TGCGCCAGCAGCCAAGAGGGACTAGCACTAGTTCATGAGCAGTTCTTC,CASSQEGLALVHEQFF
many,TRBJ2-5,NA,TRBV29-1,TGCAGCGTTGGGGGAGAAGAGACCCAGTACTTC,CSVGGEETQYF
NA,TRBJ2-1,TRBD2,TRBV5-1,TGCGCCAGCAGCTTGGTGGCTAGCGGAAGGTCGGGTGAGCAGTTCTTC,CASSLVASGRSGEQFF
few,TRBJ1-3,NA,TRBV6-1,TGTGCCAGCAGTGAAGTTCAGATCTCTGGAAACACCATATATTTT,CASSEVQISGNTIYF
NA,TRBJ1-1,NA,TRBV12-3/TRBV12-4,TGTGCCAGCAGTCACACAGAGAGCACTGAAGCTTTCTTT,CASSHTESTEAFF
NA,TRBJ2-1,NA,TRBV5-1,TGCGCCAGCAGCTTGGGGGGGAGAGGGTTTGAGCAGTTCTTC,CASSLGGRGFEQFF
few,TRBJ1-1,TRBD1,TRBV20-1,TGCAGTGCTAGAGAGACAGGGCGAACTGAAGCTTTCTTT,CSARETGRTEAFF
NA,TRBJ2-1,NA,TRBV6-5,TGTGCCAGCAGTTACGGGAGCCCGGGGATGGGCTACAATGAGCAGTTCTTC,CASSYGSPGMGYNEQFF
few,TRBJ2-3,NA,TRBV28,TGTGCCAGCCGGGACTCCGGGGCAGATACGCAGTATTTT,CASRDSGADTQYF
NA,TRBJ1-2,NA,TRBV5-1,TGCGCCAGCAGCTTGGAAGGAGCGACTAGGGACTATGGCTACACCTTC,CASSLEGATRDYGYTF
NA,TRBJ2-1,NA,TRBV7-8,TGTGCCAGCAGCAAGTCGCCCCCCAAGTTGATGTACAATGAGCAGTTCTTC,CASSKSPPKLMYNEQFF
few,TRBJ2-5,NA,TRBV9,TGTGCCAGGGGGCGGAGGGAGACCCAGTACTTC,CARGRRETQYF
many,TRBJ2-7,TRBD2,TRBV29-1,TGCAGCGTTGGGACTAGCGGGGGGACCTACGAGCAGTACTTC,CSVGTSGGTYEQYF
NA,TRBJ1-5,TRBD1,TRBV20-1,TGCAGTGCTAGAGTTGGGACAGGGTATCAGCCCCAGCATTTT,CSARVGTGYQPQHF
NA,TRBJ2-6,NA,TRBV6-4,TGTGCCAGCAGCGCCGATTGGGGGCCAGGGGCCAACGTCCTGACTTTC,CASSADWGPGANVLTF
many,TRBJ2-7,TRBD1,TRBV7-9,TGTGCCAGCAGCCGCGGGACAGGGTTCAACGAGCAGTACTTC,CASSRGTGFNEQYF
many,TRBJ2-2,NA,TRBV5-1,TGCGCCAGCAGCCGCGGGACTAACACCGGGGAGCTGTTTTTT,CASSRGTNTGELFF